Detailed here is one TCR beta chain. This sample is part of a study of blood T cells in healthy people across ages. PCR was performed a second time for roughly 7 to 12 cycles using a sample-barcoded 5' primer and a J-beta primer mix. One entry per CDR3 protein results from TCRdb running MiXCR on the 5' RACE reads. The sample shows over 950,000 distinct CDR3 sequences, around 54% of them seen only once. Germline CDR1 MNHEY, CDR2 SVGAGI. Trimming took off 5 bases at V and 6 bases at J, with 20 bases between the two ends. This CDR3 has 16 amino acids. The chain couples TRBV6-5 to TRBJ2-4, with D tentatively TRBD2 (7 bases). The clonotype originates from a woman in her sixties in good health. The sequenced sample was blood. This CDR3 is CASSHPGAGELNIQYF. The CDR3 DNA sequence: TGTGCCAGCAGTCACCCAGGGGCGGGAGAATTAAACATTCAGTACTTC.